The T cell receptor (beta chain) described here comes from a study of T cells expressing NK-cell markers. Across the study: Repertoires of TCR beta were obtained from T cells sorted as CD3+CD56+NKG2C+, CD3+CD56+NKG2C- and CD3+CD56-NKG2C+. Whole-study results and caveats: In a handful of donors, dominant CD3+CD56+NKG2C+ clones formed about 1.0-8% of CD8+ cells.

Comments on this clonotype: Its matching antigen is unknown.

For each CDR3 protein, TCRdb gives one entry from its re-call of the 5' RACE reads, without DNA. Recorded here are approximately 550,000 distinct CDR3 sequences; the top ten clones represent around 3.3%. The clonotype originates from a man between 18 and 35 years old in good health. Sequenced: blood T cells: a sorted CD56 or NKG2C T cell subset, CD4+ or CD8+ T cells, or bulk PBMC T cells (not recorded which).

This chain's CDR3 is CSARGPSSYNEQFF. V and J are TRBV20-1 and TRBJ2-1. Per the germline V gene, CDR1 is DFQATT and CDR2 is SNEGSKA (reference sequence). The CDR3 sequence is 14 residues long.